The next 8 T cell receptor beta chains were all read from a single sample in a study of blood T cell repertoires in COVID-19. Here immunoSEQ multiplex PCR was the method, and the copy in TCRdb shows in-frame clones only, minus some. The sample includes 150,000 or so clones, 70% to 90% of them seen just once. The sequenced material came from peripheral blood. These receptors were taken from a man aged 60 to 75 with COVID-19, enrolled during active disease.

The chain links TRBV27 to TRBJ2-7; 8 nucleotides agree with TRBD1. Trimming took 6 bases from V and 7 from J; bases not matched to a gene: 8. Germline-derived CDR1 and CDR2 are MNHEY and SMNVEV (reference sequence). The CDR3 contains 13 residues. The CDR3 bases are TGTGCCAGCAGGTACATCAGGGGGCATGAGCAGTACTTC. It translates to CASRYIRGHEQYF.

The rearrangement joins TRBV6-5 to TRBJ2-7; no reliable D call. Germline V lookup: CDR1 MNHEY, CDR2 SVGAGI. The CDR3 length is 13 residues. The V gene lost 4 bases and the J gene lost 6 bases, with 13 bases spanning the gap. CDR3 DNA: TGTGCCAGCAGTTTCGACTCCCTCGGCGAGCAGTACTTC. This codes for CASSFDSLGEQYF.

The rearrangement links TRBV5-1 to TRBJ1-2; possibly TRBD1 for D (6 bases). The CDR3 spans 14 residues. Trimming took off 0 bases at V and 2 bases at J, with 8 bases between the two ends. The germline V gene has CDR1 SGHRS and CDR2 YFSETQ. The CDR3 loop reads CASSLGDTNYGYTF. The CDR3 region has the DNA TGCGCCAGCAGCTTGGGGGACACGAACTATGGCTACACCTTC.

V gene TRBV24-1 combines with J gene TRBJ2-1; 9 bases match TRBD1. After removal of 4 bases from V and 5 bases from J, the junction contained 8 bases not matched to a gene. Germline CDR1 reads KGHDR; CDR2 reads SFDVKD. The CDR3 consists of 16 residues. Here the CDR3 DNA reads TGTGCCACCAGTGAGGCCGGACAGGGGAGGAACAATGAGCAGTTCTTC. Protein: CATSEAGQGRNNEQFF.

The J gene is TRBJ2-5, the V gene TRBV3-1 (or the pseudogene TRBV3-2), with TRBD2 identical over 9 bases. CDR3 length: 17 amino acids. Germline loops: CDR1 LGHDT, CDR2 YNNKEL (reference sequence). The V gene end was trimmed by 4 bases and the J gene end by 2 bases; junction bases not matched to a gene: 11. The CDR3 DNA follows: TGTGCCAGCAGCCCCCTGGGTAGCGGGGGAATTCAAGAGACCCAGTACTTC. Translated, it gives CASSPLGSGGIQETQYF.

The V gene is TRBV3-1 (or the pseudogene TRBV3-2), the J gene TRBJ2-1; 11 positions agree with TRBD2. This CDR3 is 15 amino acids long. After removal of 6 bases from V and 2 bases from J, the junction contained 3 bases not matched to a gene. The germline V gene has CDR1 LGHDT and CDR2 YNNKEL (reference sequence). CDR3 protein: CASSRTSGPYNEQFF. CDR3 DNA sequence: TGTGCCAGCAGTCGGACTAGCGGGCCCTACAATGAGCAGTTCTTC.

This chain joins TRBV10-3 and TRBJ2-5; 7 bases fit TRBD1. CDR3 length equals 14 residues. CDR1 and CDR2 (germline): ENHRY, SYGVKD. V shed 4 bases and J 3 bases; nucleotides not matched to a gene: 5. CDR3 DNA: TGTGCCATCAGTGCCGCAGGGGGAAAAGAGACCCAGTACTTC. The encoded protein is CAISAAGGKETQYF.

V and J are TRBV7-9 and TRBJ2-1; 9 bases line up with TRBD2. Trimming at V came to 7 bases and at J to 4 bases, leaving 20 bases not matched to a gene. The germline CDR1 and CDR2 sequences are SEHNR and FQNEAQ (reference sequence). CDR3 size: 19 residues. The CDR3 is CASKTGGGAGSGRYNEQFF. In DNA, the CDR3 is TGTGCCAGCAAAACTGGGGGCGGGGCTGGTAGCGGGAGATACAATGAGCAGTTCTTC.